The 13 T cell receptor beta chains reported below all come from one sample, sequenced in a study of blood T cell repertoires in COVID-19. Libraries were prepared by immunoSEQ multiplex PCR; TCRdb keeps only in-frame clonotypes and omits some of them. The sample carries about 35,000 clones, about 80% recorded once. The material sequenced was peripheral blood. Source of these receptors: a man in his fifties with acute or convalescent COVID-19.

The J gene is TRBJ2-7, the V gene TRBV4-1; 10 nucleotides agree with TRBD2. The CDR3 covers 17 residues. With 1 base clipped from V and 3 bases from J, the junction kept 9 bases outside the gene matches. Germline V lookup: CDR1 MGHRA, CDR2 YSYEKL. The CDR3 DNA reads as TGCGCCAGCAGCCAAGGTCGGTCTAGCGGGAGTTTCTACGAGCAGTACTTC. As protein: CASSQGRSSGSFYEQYF.

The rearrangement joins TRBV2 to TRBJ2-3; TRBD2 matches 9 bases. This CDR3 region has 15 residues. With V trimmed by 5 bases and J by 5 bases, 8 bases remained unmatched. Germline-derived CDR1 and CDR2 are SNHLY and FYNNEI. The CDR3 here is CASSRLAAQEDTQYF. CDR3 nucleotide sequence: TGTGCCAGCAGTCGACTAGCGGCCCAAGAAGATACGCAGTATTTT.

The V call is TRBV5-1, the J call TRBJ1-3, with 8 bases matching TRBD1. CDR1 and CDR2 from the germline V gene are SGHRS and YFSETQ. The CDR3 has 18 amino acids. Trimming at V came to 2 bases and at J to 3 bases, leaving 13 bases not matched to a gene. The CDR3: CASSFLTGQAVGGNTIYF. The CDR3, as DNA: TGCGCCAGCAGCTTCTTAACGGGACAGGCAGTTGGTGGAAACACCATATATTTT.

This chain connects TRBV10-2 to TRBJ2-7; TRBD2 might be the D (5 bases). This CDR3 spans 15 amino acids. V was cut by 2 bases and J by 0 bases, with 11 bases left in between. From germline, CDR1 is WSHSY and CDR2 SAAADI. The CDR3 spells CASSEGVGGSYEQYF. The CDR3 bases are TGCGCCAGCAGTGAGGGAGTAGGAGGCTCCTACGAGCAGTACTTC.

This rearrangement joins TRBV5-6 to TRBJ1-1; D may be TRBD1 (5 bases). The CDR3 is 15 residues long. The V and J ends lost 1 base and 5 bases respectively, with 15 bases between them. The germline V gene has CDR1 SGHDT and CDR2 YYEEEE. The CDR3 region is CASSLRQGGGTEAFF. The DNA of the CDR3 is TGTGCCAGCAGCTTGCGGCAGGGAGGAGGAACTGAAGCTTTCTTT.

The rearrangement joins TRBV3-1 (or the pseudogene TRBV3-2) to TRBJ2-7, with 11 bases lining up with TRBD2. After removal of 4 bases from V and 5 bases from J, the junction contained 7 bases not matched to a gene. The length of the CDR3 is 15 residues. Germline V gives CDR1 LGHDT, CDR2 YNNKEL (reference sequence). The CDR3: CASSPTTSGSDEQYF. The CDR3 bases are TGTGCCAGCAGCCCCACCACTAGCGGGAGCGACGAGCAGTACTTC.

The CDR3 here is CASSRDSGDGYTF. DNA of the CDR3: TGCGCCAGCAGCCGAGACTCCGGGGATGGCTACACCTTC. This chain joins TRBV5-1 and TRBJ1-2, with D unclear. CDR1 is SGHRS and CDR2 is YFSETQ in the germline V gene. V lost 4 bases to trimming and J lost 6 bases, with 13 bases between them. CDR3 size: 13 residues.

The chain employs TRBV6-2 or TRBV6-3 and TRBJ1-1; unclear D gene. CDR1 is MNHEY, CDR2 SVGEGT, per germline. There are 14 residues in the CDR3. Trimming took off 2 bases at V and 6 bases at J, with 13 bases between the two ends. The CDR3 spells CASSYPPGRSEAFF. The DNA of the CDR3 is TGTGCCAGCAGTTACCCCCCGGGTAGGTCTGAAGCTTTCTTT.

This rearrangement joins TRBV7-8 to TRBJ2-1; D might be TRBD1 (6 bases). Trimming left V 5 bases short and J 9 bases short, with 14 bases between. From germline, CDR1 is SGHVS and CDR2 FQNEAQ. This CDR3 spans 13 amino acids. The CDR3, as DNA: TGTGCCAGCAGCCCCAGGGGTGGTAGTGAGCAGTTCTTC. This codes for CASSPRGGSEQFF. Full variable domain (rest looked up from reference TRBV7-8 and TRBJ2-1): GAGVSQSPRYKVAKRGQDVALRCDPISGHVSLFWYQQALGQGPEFLTYFQNEAQLDKSGLPSDRFFAERPEGSVSTLKIQRTQQEDSAVYLCASSPRGGSEQFFGPGTRLTVL.

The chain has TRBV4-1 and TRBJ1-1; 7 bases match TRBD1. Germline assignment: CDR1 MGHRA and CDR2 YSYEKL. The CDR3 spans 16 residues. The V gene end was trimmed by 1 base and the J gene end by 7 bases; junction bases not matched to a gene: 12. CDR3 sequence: CASSQGLGRGVGEAFF. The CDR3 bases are TGCGCCAGCAGCCAAGGTCTTGGCAGGGGGGTTGGTGAAGCTTTCTTT.

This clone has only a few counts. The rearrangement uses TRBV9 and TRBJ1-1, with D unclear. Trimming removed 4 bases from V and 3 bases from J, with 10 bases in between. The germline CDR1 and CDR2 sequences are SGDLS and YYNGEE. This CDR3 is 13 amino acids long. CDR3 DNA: TGTGCCAGCAGCCCCCAGCGGGACACTGAAGCTTTCTTT. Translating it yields CASSPQRDTEAFF.

CDR3 nucleotides: TGTGCCAGCAGTTTATCCTGGCAGGGGACCGGGGAGCTGTTTTTT. Residues: CASSLSWQGTGELFF. This chain uses TRBV27 with TRBJ2-2; a weak D match, TRBD1 (6 bases). The germline CDR1 and CDR2 sequences are MNHEY and SMNVEV (reference sequence). Trimming removed 0 bases from V and 5 bases from J, with 10 bases in between. The CDR3 is 15 amino acids.

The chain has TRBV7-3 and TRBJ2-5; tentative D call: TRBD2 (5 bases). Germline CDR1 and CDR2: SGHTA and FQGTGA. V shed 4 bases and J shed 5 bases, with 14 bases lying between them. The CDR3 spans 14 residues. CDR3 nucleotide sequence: TGTGCCAGCAGCTCACTAGGGCTCGGGGAGACCCAGTACTTC. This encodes CASSSLGLGETQYF.